A selection of T cell receptor beta chains follows, all from one sample in a study of blood T cells in healthy people across ages. One entry per CDR3 protein, called by TCRdb with MiXCR from the 5' RACE reads. The sample includes around 1.7 million distinct CDR3 sequences, roughly 27% of them seen just once. Sequenced: blood. These receptors all stem from a woman in her 30s in good health. Both conserved end residues are part of each CDR3. D genes are given only for firm matches. Some rows have no size entry. The others give once, few or many, or a class for an expanded clone.

d_call,j_call,v_call,cdr3_length,clone_size,cdr3_nt,cdr3_aa
.,TRBJ2-3,TRBV5-1,13,.,TGCGCCGGCAGCCCGGACGGCACAGATACGCAGTATTTT,CAGSPDGTDTQYF
TRBD2,TRBJ2-1,TRBV10-3,16,few,TGTGCCATCAGGGAGAGTGCGGGAGGTTCTTCAGATGAGCAGTTCTTC,CAIRESAGGSSDEQFF
TRBD2,TRBJ2-5,TRBV29-1,16,many,TGCAGCGTTGAACGCCCGGGGACTAGAGGGGAAGAGACCCAGTACTTC,CSVERPGTRGEETQYF
.,TRBJ1-6,TRBV7-8,15,.,TGTGCCAGCAGCTTAGGAGTGCTCGGGGGTACGGTCCTCCACTTT,CASSLGVLGGTVLHF
TRBD2,TRBJ2-7,TRBV20-1,18,.,TGCAGTGCCCAGGCAGGACTAGCGGGAGCCCGTAGGCCCCACGAGCAGTACTTC,CSAQAGLAGARRPHEQYF
.,TRBJ2-1,TRBV28,11,many,TGTGCCAGCAGTTTAATAATCGAGCAGTTCTTC,CASSLIIEQFF
.,TRBJ1-5,TRBV11-2,15,once,TGTGCCAGCAGCTTAGATGGGGGGGTGGGTCAGCCCCAGCATTTT,CASSLDGGVGQPQHF
.,TRBJ2-5,TRBV5-1,13,few,TGCGCCAGCAGCTTGACTAAACAAGAGACCCAGTACTTC,CASSLTKQETQYF
TRBD2,TRBJ2-7,TRBV3-1,14,few,TGTGCCAGCAGCCGGTACGCGGGGGACGGCGAGCAGTACTTC,CASSRYAGDGEQYF
TRBD1,TRBJ1-2,TRBV13,15,.,TGTGCCAGCAGCGCTGGGACAGGGGGGCGCGGTGGCTACACCTTC,CASSAGTGGRGGYTF
TRBD1,TRBJ2-3,TRBV24-1,17,few,TGTGCCACCAGTGACCCCTCCGGGACAGGGAGCACAGATACGCAGTATTTT,CATSDPSGTGSTDTQYF
.,TRBJ1-1,TRBV28,13,few,TGTGCCAGCAGACGCCTCACGGGCACTGAAGCTTTCTTT,CASRRLTGTEAFF
TRBD1,TRBJ2-7,TRBV18,14,many,TGTGCCAGCAGCCCTCTACAGGGGCCCTACGAGCAGTACTTC,CASSPLQGPYEQYF
TRBD2,TRBJ2-2,TRBV12-3/TRBV12-4,21,once,TGTGCCAGCAGTCCAACGCCCTTGGGACTAGCGGGGGGGCCGAGAACCGGGGAGCTGTTTTTT,CASSPTPLGLAGGPRTGELFF
.,TRBJ2-6,TRBV5-1,17,few,TGCGCCAGCAGCTTGGGACACTCTTCTTCTGGGGCCAACGTCCAGACTTTC,CASSLGHSSSGANVQTF
.,TRBJ1-4,TRBV5-1,14,few,TGCGCCAGCAGCCCTGGGCGGCCCGATGAAAAACTGTTTTTT,CASSPGRPDEKLFF
.,TRBJ2-5,TRBV11-2,16,.,TGTGCCAGCAGCTCAAACTTCAGGGATGGGGGGGAGACCCAGTACTTC,CASSSNFRDGGETQYF